The present TCR beta chain was sequenced within a study of radiotherapy plus CTLA-4 blockade in lung cancer. For the study at large: Objective responses were seen in about a sixth of patients, disease control in more than 30%.

J gave up 7 bases and V 6 bases, and 7 bases lay outside the gene matches. In germline, CDR1 is LNHNV, CDR2 YYDKDF (reference sequence). The CDR3 is made up of 14 amino acids. Clones were sequenced by immunoSEQ multiplex PCR, and TCRdb holds only the in-frame ones, with some missing. The table has approximately 77,000 clones, 84% seen once. The clonotype was recovered from a human donor with non-small cell lung cancer who had stable disease on radiotherapy plus ipilimumab. Sequencing used peripheral blood, obtained from a patient treated with radiotherapy plus ipilimumab. This chain links TRBV15 with TRBJ2-1; TRBD1 agrees at 9 bases. CDR3 DNA: TGTGCCACCAGAGGACAGGGGTTTGGGAATGAGCAGTTCTTC. As protein: CATRGQGFGNEQFF.